Listed here are 15 T cell receptor beta chains from one sample, sequenced in a study of blood T cell repertoires in COVID-19. Generated by immunoSEQ multiplex PCR, the TCRdb table keeps only in-frame clones and is missing some. This table has 290,000 or so clones, roughly 85% appearing once. The source material was peripheral blood. The receptors come from a man aged 45-60 years with active or convalescent COVID-19.

This clone was detected only once. The rearrangement joins TRBV5-1 to TRBJ2-1; 15 nucleotides match TRBD2. Germline V CDR1 and CDR2: SGHRS, YFSETQ. With 0 bases clipped from V and 9 bases from J, the junction kept 4 bases outside the gene matches. The CDR3 contains 16 residues. In nucleotides, the CDR3 is TGCGCCAGCAGCTTGGCCGGGACTAGCGGGAGGCTTGAGCAGTTCTTC. Translated, it gives CASSLAGTSGRLEQFF.

The chain carries TRBV5-1 and TRBJ2-7; TRBD1 agrees at 10 bases. CDR3 length equals 16 residues. Trimming removed 3 bases from V and 3 bases from J; junction bases left unmatched: 9. Germline V CDR1 and CDR2: SGHRS, YFSETQ. The CDR3 DNA reads as TGCGCCAGCAGCTACGCAGAGGGACAGGGGAGCTACGAGCAGTACTTC. Translated, it gives CASSYAEGQGSYEQYF.

The chain carries TRBV7-3 and TRBJ2-7; weak D call: TRBD1 (6 bases). This CDR3 region has 14 residues. Per germline, CDR1 SGHTA and CDR2 FQGTGA. The ends were cut back, 5 bases at V and 0 bases at J, with 11 bases in the middle. The CDR3 loop is CASSPDRRSYEQYF. The CDR3 DNA is TGTGCCAGCAGCCCCGACAGGCGCTCCTACGAGCAGTACTTC.

The chain combines TRBV5-6 with TRBJ2-7; D ambiguous. The CDR3 consists of 13 residues. The ends were cut back, 3 bases at V and 3 bases at J, with 10 bases in the middle. The V gene's germline CDR1 is SGHDT and CDR2 YYEEEE. This CDR3 reads CASSYGPSYEQYF. The CDR3 region has the DNA TGTGCCAGCAGCTATGGCCCCAGCTACGAGCAGTACTTC.

The V gene is TRBV20-1, the J gene TRBJ2-5; TRBD2 aligns across 8 bases. CDR1 is DFQATT and CDR2 is SNEGSKA in the germline V gene (reference sequence). Unmatched junction bases numbered 7, after V lost 3 bases and J lost 10 bases. This CDR3 contains 12 residues. CDR3 residues: CSASLMRGDQYF. Here the CDR3 DNA reads TGCAGTGCTAGTTTGATGCGGGGGGACCAGTACTTC.

The V gene is TRBV7-3, the J gene TRBJ2-1; maybe TRBD2 (6 bases). CDR1 is SGHTA and CDR2 is FQGTGA in the germline V gene. Trimming removed 5 bases at V and 1 base at J, with 12 bases between. The CDR3 length is 15 residues. The CDR3 sequence: CASSRVAASYNEQFF. The DNA of the CDR3 is TGTGCCAGCAGCAGGGTAGCGGCGTCCTACAATGAGCAGTTCTTC.

This chain joins TRBV13 and TRBJ2-5, with TRBD2 matching over 7 bases. Trimming cost V 5 bases and J 9 bases; bases outside gene matches: 21. Per the germline V gene, CDR1 is PRHDT and CDR2 is FYEKMQ (reference sequence). The CDR3 sequence is 17 residues long. The CDR3 region is CASSPLGGSGSGGAQYF. The DNA of the CDR3 is TGTGCCAGCAGCCCTTTGGGGGGGAGCGGCTCCGGAGGGGCCCAGTACTTC.

The CDR3 DNA reads TGTGCCAGCAGCTTAGAGGACAGGGGCACAGATACGCAGTATTTT. Translated: CASSLEDRGTDTQYF. The V and J genes are TRBV7-8 and TRBJ2-3; 8 nucleotides align to TRBD1. Germline V lookup: CDR1 SGHVS, CDR2 FQNEAQ. V lost 1 base and J lost 1; bases outside the gene matches: 1. The CDR3 runs 15 residues.

V gene TRBV18 combines with J gene TRBJ2-1, with D perhaps TRBD1 (5 bases). CDR1 and CDR2 from the germline V gene are KGHSH and LQKENI. The CDR3 is made up of 12 amino acids. The V end lost 6 bases, the J end lost 10 bases, and 13 bases lay between the germline ends. The CDR3 bases are TGTGCCAGCTCCGACCAACGACAGGAGCAGTTCTTC. This codes for CASSDQRQEQFF.

This chain joins TRBV9 and TRBJ2-2, with 14 bases identical to TRBD2. V shed 4 bases, J shed 4 bases, and the junction held 6 bases outside the gene matches. There are 17 residues in the CDR3. Germline assignment: CDR1 SGDLS and CDR2 YYNGEE. CDR3 coding DNA: TGTGCCAGCAGCTACTCGACTAGCGGGAGGGCCACCGGGGAGCTGTTTTTT. Residues: CASSYSTSGRATGELFF. Together with reference TRBV9 and TRBJ2-2, the CDR3 gives the full variable domain: DSGVTQTPKHLITATGQRVTLRCSPRSGDLSVYWYQQSLDQGLQFLIQYYNGEERAKGNILERFSAQQFPDLHSELNLSSLELGDSALYFCASSYSTSGRATGELFFGEGSRLTVL.

The chain carries TRBV7-6 and TRBJ1-3; perhaps TRBD1 as D (6 bases). Germline V gene lookup returns CDR1 SGHVS and CDR2 FNYEAQ. Trimming took 0 bases from V and 7 from J, leaving 7 bases between them. This CDR3 is 13 amino acids long. CDR3 region: CASSLAQGNTIYF. CDR3 in DNA: TGTGCCAGCAGCTTAGCGCAGGGGAACACCATATATTTT.

A few counts support this clone. The chain is built from TRBV30 and TRBJ2-3; the D gene is possibly TRBD2 (6 bases). Germline V gives CDR1 GTSNPN, CDR2 SVGIG (reference sequence). Between the trimmed V and J ends, which lost 4 bases and 7 bases, there was a span of 15 bases. CDR3 length equals 13 residues. The CDR3 DNA is TGTGCCTGGACTCCGGGACTTTACAATACGCAGTATTTT. Its translation is CAWTPGLYNTQYF.

The chain combines TRBV12-5 with TRBJ2-3, with a possible D match to TRBD1 (6 bases). V gave up 5 bases and J gave up 4 bases, with 10 bases separating them. CDR1 is LGHNT and CDR2 is FRNRAP in the germline V gene. The CDR3 is 13 residues long. The CDR3 reads CASGQTGSDTQYF. For the CDR3, the DNA is TGTGCTAGTGGTCAAACAGGGTCAGATACGCAGTATTTT.

V and J are TRBV2 and TRBJ1-6, with 10 bases lining up with TRBD1. Germline-derived CDR1 and CDR2 are SNHLY and FYNNEI. V lost 7 bases and J lost 5; bases outside the gene matches: 5. The CDR3 spans 15 residues. CDR3 bases: TGTGCCAGCAAGGACAGGGGGTCCAATAATTCACCCCTCCACTTT. Residues: CASKDRGSNNSPLHF.

The V and J genes are TRBV27 and TRBJ2-7, with no clear D. V was trimmed by 0 bases and J by 5 bases, leaving 8 bases between them. The CDR3 has 13 residues. CDR1 is MNHEY and CDR2 is SMNVEV in the germline V gene (reference sequence). The CDR3 loop reads CASSLSSTHEQYF. CDR3 DNA sequence: TGTGCCAGCAGTTTATCGTCAACTCACGAGCAGTACTTC.